The 4 T cell receptor beta chains given below trace back to one sample, sequenced in a study of blood T cell repertoires in COVID-19. Clones were read by immunoSEQ multiplex PCR, and TCRdb kept only the in-frame ones, dropping some. The profile shows 360,000 or so clones, just under 90% of them singletons. Sequencing used PBMCs or T cells enriched from blood (not recorded which). These receptor sequences come from a woman in her 30s who had recovered from COVID-19.

CDR3 sequence: CASRSGGNTEAFF. The DNA of the CDR3 is TGTGCCAGCAGGAGCGGTGGGAACACTGAAGCTTTCTTT. This chain connects TRBV27 to TRBJ1-1; no reliable D call. V was clipped by 6 bases and J by 1 base, with 9 bases between them. The CDR3 totals 13 residues. CDR1 is MNHEY, CDR2 SMNVEV, per germline (reference sequence).

The chain couples TRBV28 to TRBJ2-1; 8 bases are shared with TRBD2. Looked up from germline, CDR1 is MDHEN and CDR2 is SYDVKM. The CDR3 spans 15 residues. After removal of 6 bases from V and 8 bases from J, the junction contained 12 bases not matched to a gene. CDR3 DNA: TGTGCCAGCAGGTTAGCGGGGCTGCGCGGCGATGAGCAGTTCTTC. Its protein is CASRLAGLRGDEQFF. The full variable domain, its missing parts supplied by reference TRBV28 and TRBJ2-1, is DVKVTQSSRYLVKRTGEKVFLECVQDMDHENMFWYRQDPGLGLRLIYFSYDVKMKEKGDIPEGYSVSREKKERFSLILESASTNQTSMYLCASRLAGLRGDEQFFGPGTRLTVL.

The chain combines TRBV28 with TRBJ1-6; the match to TRBD1 covers 8 bases. The junction had 4 bases not matched to a gene; V was cut back by 3 bases and J by 9 bases. CDR1 and CDR2 (germline): MDHEN, SYDVKM. The CDR3 spans 14 residues. In DNA, the CDR3 is TGTGCCAGCAGTTTCGCAGGGGGCAGTTCACCCCTCCACTTT. It specifies CASSFAGGSSPLHF.

The V gene is TRBV7-9, the J gene TRBJ2-7; 8 bases map to TRBD1. CDR3 length equals 16 residues. The trim removed 2 bases at V and 5 bases at J, leaving 11 bases unmatched. Germline CDR1 SEHNR, CDR2 FQNEAQ (reference sequence). The CDR3 DNA reads as TGTGCCAGCAGCTTACGTGGACAGGGTCTTTTCCACGAGCAGTACTTC. Translation: CASSLRGQGLFHEQYF.